The 28 T cell receptor beta chains below all came from one sample that was sequenced in a study of technical replicates of blood from a handful of donors (dated by TCRdb to the late 2010s). Receptor libraries were prepared by the immunoSEQ multiplex PCR assay. TCRdb limited this immuneACCESS table to in-frame rearrangements with V and J called. A share of clones is missing; checked studies link under half to unresolved V genes, and the rest is unexplained. The sample profile shows tens of thousands of clones; 90% to 97% of them were found once. Under 0.4% of the sample is held by the ten biggest clonotypes. The sample comprised T cells isolated from PBMCs. The receptors were sampled from a human donor in good health.

The genes are TRBV18 and TRBJ2-7, with D uncertain. The V end was cut by 2 bases, the J end by 3 bases, with 11 bases between. Germline V lookup: CDR1 KGHSH, CDR2 LQKENI. There are 14 residues in the CDR3. CDR3 residues: CASSPNPRSYEQYF. The CDR3 nucleotides read TGTGCCAGCTCACCAAATCCAAGGAGCTACGAGCAGTACTTC.

The chain joins TRBV12-2 to TRBJ1-2; the DNA was not used to check the table's D call, TRBD1. TRBV12-2 is a known pseudogene. This CDR3 has 13 residues. CDR3 protein: CASRLDTGYGYTF. The CDR3 nucleotides are TGTGCAAGTCGCTTAGATACAGGATATGGCTACACCTTC.

The chain uses TRBV7-9 and TRBJ2-7; 10 bases agree with TRBD1. Looked up from germline, CDR1 is SEHNR and CDR2 is FQNEAQ (reference sequence). The CDR3 consists of 14 residues. The V gene end was trimmed by 4 bases and the J gene end by 6 bases; junction bases not matched to a gene: 6. The CDR3 loop reads CASSYQTGGSEQYF. Here the CDR3 DNA reads TGTGCCAGCAGCTACCAGACAGGGGGCTCCGAGCAGTACTTC. The full variable domain, in which reference TRBV7-9 and TRBJ2-7 provide the parts outside the CDR3, is DTGVSQNPRHKITKRGQNVTFRCDPISEHNRLYWYRQTLGQGPEFLTYFQNEAQLEKSRLLSDRFSAERPKGSFSTLEIQRTEQGDSAMYLCASSYQTGGSEQYFGPGTRLTVT.

The rearrangement links TRBV29-1 to TRBJ2-2, with D maybe TRBD2 (6 bases). The CDR3 runs to 13 residues. Germline loops: CDR1 SQVTM, CDR2 ANQGSEA. Between the trimmed V and J ends, which lost 7 bases and 0 bases, there was a span of 9 bases. CDR3 protein: CSGSGPNTGELFF. CDR3 nucleotides: TGCAGCGGTAGCGGACCGAACACCGGGGAGCTGTTTTTT.

For the CDR3, the DNA is TGTGCCAGCAGCTTAGAGCGAGCGAGAAAGAATGAAAAACTGTTTTTT. This encodes CASSLERARKNEKLFF. V is TRBV7-9 and J is TRBJ1-4, with unresolved D. Trimming removed 1 base at V and 5 bases at J, with 14 bases between. Per the germline V gene, CDR1 is SEHNR and CDR2 is FQNEAQ (reference sequence). CDR3 size: 16 residues.

This chain uses TRBV9 with TRBJ1-3; D not resolved. The germline CDR1 and CDR2 sequences are SGDLS and YYNGEE. Trimming removed 0 bases from V and 0 bases from J, with 4 bases in between. There are 14 residues in the CDR3. The CDR3 nucleotides read TGTGCCAGCAGCGTAGGGAGCTCTGGAAACACCATATATTTT. It specifies CASSVGSSGNTIYF.

This clone appeared a single time. The rearrangement links TRBV6-1 to TRBJ2-7, with unresolved D. Germline V gene data show CDR1 as MNHNS and CDR2 as SASEGT. V gave up 0 bases and J gave up 3 bases, with 9 bases separating them. This CDR3 spans 14 amino acids. Written as DNA, the CDR3 is TGTGCCAGCAGTGAAGCGCGACTCTTCTACGAGCAGTACTTC. Amino acid sequence: CASSEARLFYEQYF.

The CDR3 DNA is TGTGCCAGCAGCCTCAATAGCGGGAACACCGGGGAGCTGTTTTTT. Protein sequence: CASSLNSGNTGELFF. The gene calls are TRBV11-2 and TRBJ2-2, with a tentative D call TRBD2 (6 bases). The germline V gene has CDR1 SGHAT and CDR2 FQNNGV. The CDR3 contains 15 residues. The germline V and J ends were trimmed by 5 bases and 1 base, with 11 bases remaining between them. Drawing the rest from reference TRBV11-2 and TRBJ2-2, the complete variable domain is EAGVAQSPRYKIIEKRQSVAFWCNPISGHATLYWYQQILGQGPKLLIQFQNNGVVDDSQLPKDRFSAERLKGVDSTLKIQPAKLEDSAVYLCASSLNSGNTGELFFGEGSRLTVL.

V is TRBV2 and J is TRBJ2-2; 8 nucleotides line up with TRBD2. The CDR3 has 15 residues. Germline lookup yields CDR1 SNHLY and CDR2 FYNNEI. After removal of 2 bases from V and 7 bases from J, the junction contained 6 bases not matched to a gene. Here the CDR3 DNA reads TGTGCCAGCAGTGAAACAGCGGGAGTGGTCGGGGAGCTGTTTTTT. This encodes CASSETAGVVGELFF.

This clone turned up a few times. The chain is built from TRBV28 and TRBJ2-7; possibly TRBD2 for D (6 bases). The ends were cut back, 2 bases at V and 6 bases at J, with 8 bases in the middle. Germline CDR1 and CDR2: MDHEN and SYDVKM. The CDR3 runs 12 residues. CDR3 sequence reads: CASSLGGAEQYF. For the CDR3, the DNA is TGTGCCAGCAGTTTAGGAGGGGCCGAGCAGTACTTC.

The chain links TRBV18 to TRBJ1-2; the D is unclear. The CDR3 is 11 residues long. Trimming shortened V by 8 bases and J by 5 bases, and 9 bases separated the two germline ends. CDR1 and CDR2 from the germline V gene are KGHSH and LQKENI. The CDR3: CASADTYGYTF. As DNA, the CDR3 is TGTGCCAGCGCCGACACTTATGGCTACACCTTC.

V and J are TRBV4-1 and TRBJ2-1; 7 bases agree with TRBD2. The V segment lost 1 base and the J segment 2 bases; nucleotides outside the gene matches: 8. Germline-derived CDR1 and CDR2 are MGHRA and YSYEKL. The CDR3 totals 17 residues. The chain's CDR3 is CASSQGHAGDPYNEQFF. The CDR3 DNA is TGCGCCAGCAGCCAAGGCCATGCGGGAGACCCCTACAATGAGCAGTTCTTC.

V usage is TRBV29-1 and J usage is TRBJ1-4; 8 bases are shared with TRBD1. V shed 8 bases and J 8 bases; nucleotides not matched to a gene: 10. The CDR3 extends over 13 amino acids. The germline V gene has CDR1 SQVTM and CDR2 ANQGSEA. The CDR3 DNA reads as TGCAGCCTTACAGGACAGGGAAGAGAAAAACTGTTTTTT. As protein: CSLTGQGREKLFF.

V usage is TRBV4-3 and J usage is TRBJ1-2; 8 nucleotides match TRBD1. CDR3 length equals 14 residues. Per the germline V gene, CDR1 is LGHNA and CDR2 is YSLEER. The V gene end was trimmed by 4 bases and the J gene end by 5 bases; junction bases not matched to a gene: 6. DNA of the CDR3: TGCGCCAGCAGCCTATTGACAGGGGAGTATGGCTACACCTTC. Translated: CASSLLTGEYGYTF.

For this clone: Its ends do not fully match the called genes, so a read error is possible. This rearrangement joins TRBV10-3 to TRBJ2-3; 8 nucleotides match TRBD2. The V gene's germline CDR1 is ENHRY and CDR2 SYGVKD. The CDR3 spans 15 residues. The CDR3 loop reads CAISTSGLSTDTQFF. CDR3 in DNA: TGTGCCATCAGTACTAGCGGCCTTTCCACAGATACGCAGTTTTTT.

The chain couples TRBV15 to TRBJ2-6; unclear D gene. Trimming stripped 8 bases from V and 4 bases from J, with 9 bases between. CDR1 is LNHNV and CDR2 is YYDKDF in the germline V gene (reference sequence). The CDR3 sequence is 13 residues long. CDR3 protein: CATAGSGANVLTF. CDR3 coding DNA: TGTGCCACCGCAGGATCCGGGGCCAACGTCCTGACTTTC. The full variable domain, in which reference TRBV15 and TRBJ2-6 provide the parts outside the CDR3, is DAMVIQNPRYQVTQFGKPVTLSCSQTLNHNVMYWYQQKSSQAPKLLFHYYDKDFNNEADTPDNFQSRRPNTSFCFLDIRSPGLGDTAMYLCATAGSGANVLTFGAGSRLTVL.

This rearrangement joins TRBV5-1 to TRBJ2-1; weak D call: TRBD2 (5 bases). Germline V gives CDR1 SGHRS, CDR2 YFSETQ. Deletions cut 4 bases from V and 0 bases from J, with 14 bases between. The CDR3 spans 16 residues. CDR3 sequence: CASSPNLASSYNEQFF. In DNA form, the CDR3 reads TGCGCCAGCAGCCCCAACCTAGCCAGCTCCTACAATGAGCAGTTCTTC.

V is TRBV6-1 and J is TRBJ2-7; D is unclear. Germline values: CDR1 MNHNS, CDR2 SASEGT. This CDR3 has 14 amino acids. The germline V and J ends were trimmed by 1 base and 6 bases, with 13 bases remaining between them. DNA of the CDR3: TGTGCCAGCAGTGAAGATTGGGCCTACGCCGAGCAGTACTTC. Its translation: CASSEDWAYAEQYF.

The CDR3 sequence: CSVDGQNTGELFF. The DNA of the CDR3 is TGCAGCGTTGACGGTCAGAACACCGGGGAGCTGTTTTTT. This chain joins TRBV29-1 and TRBJ2-2; no clear D. The V and J ends lost 3 bases and 1 base respectively, with 6 bases between them. The V gene's germline CDR1 is SQVTM and CDR2 ANQGSEA. The CDR3 extends over 13 amino acids.

DNA of the CDR3: TGTGCCAGTAGTATAGTTCTGGGACAGGGGGAGGGTCAGCCCCAGCATTTT. Protein product: CASSIVLGQGEGQPQHF. The rearrangement links TRBV19 to TRBJ1-5, with TRBD1 matching over 11 bases. V gave up 1 base and J gave up 6 bases; unmatched junction bases: 8. CDR3 length equals 17 residues. Germline values: CDR1 LNHDA, CDR2 SQIVND (reference sequence).

This clone has just one count. The genes are TRBV28 and TRBJ1-1, with D possibly matching TRBD1 (5 bases). The CDR3 spans 15 residues. V gave up 9 bases and J gave up 1 base, with 18 bases separating them. Germline CDR1 is MDHEN and CDR2 is SYDVKM. The CDR3 region is CASATYKTANTEAFF. The CDR3 DNA reads TGTGCCAGTGCCACTTACAAGACAGCGAACACTGAAGCTTTCTTT.

The genes are TRBV7-9 and TRBJ2-1, with TRBD1 matching over 9 bases. This CDR3 comprises 14 residues. Germline CDR1 reads SEHNR; CDR2 reads FQNEAQ (reference sequence). V was pared by 4 bases and J by 7 bases, with 5 bases of the junction left unmatched. The CDR3, as DNA: TGTGCCAGCAGCTGGACAGGGGATGGGAATGAGCAGTTCTTC. Translated, it gives CASSWTGDGNEQFF. Using reference TRBV7-9 and TRBJ2-1 for the parts outside the CDR3, the full variable domain is DTGVSQNPRHKITKRGQNVTFRCDPISEHNRLYWYRQTLGQGPEFLTYFQNEAQLEKSRLLSDRFSAERPKGSFSTLEIQRTEQGDSAMYLCASSWTGDGNEQFFGPGTRLTVL.

This clone has a handful of counts. This sequence joins TRBV5-1 and TRBJ1-5; D is ambiguous. There are 13 residues in the CDR3. Germline CDR1 and CDR2: SGHRS and YFSETQ. Trimming stripped 2 bases from V and 2 bases from J, with 5 bases between. The CDR3 DNA reads TGCGCCAGCAGCTTCGAGGGCAATCAGCCCCAGCATTTT. As protein: CASSFEGNQPQHF.

The chain joins TRBV5-1 to TRBJ2-1, with TRBD2 as a possible D gene (5 bases). The V gene's germline CDR1 is SGHRS and CDR2 YFSETQ. The CDR3 is 11 amino acids. Trimming shortened V by 5 bases and J by 8 bases, and 8 bases separated the two germline ends. CDR3 nucleotides: TGCGCCAGCAGTAGGGAGTATGAGCAGTTCTTC. Protein product: CASSREYEQFF.

This chain uses TRBV5-8 with TRBJ2-1, with 12 bases aligning to TRBD2. Trimming at V came to 4 bases and at J to 5 bases, leaving 4 bases not matched to a gene. Germline V gene lookup returns CDR1 SGHTS and CDR2 YDEGEE. The CDR3 is made up of 15 amino acids. DNA of the CDR3: TGTGCCAGCAGCATCCGACTAGCGGGGGACAATGAGCAGTTCTTC. It yields the protein CASSIRLAGDNEQFF.

V gene TRBV2 combines with J gene TRBJ2-7; 11 nucleotides line up with TRBD2. The CDR3 is 14 residues long. The V segment lost 4 bases and the J segment 5 bases; nucleotides outside the gene matches: 4. Germline V gene data show CDR1 as SNHLY and CDR2 as FYNNEI. CDR3 nucleotide sequence: TGTGCCAGCAGTGCTACTAGCGGGAGCCACGAGCAGTACTTC. Amino acids: CASSATSGSHEQYF.

The chain has TRBV11-2 and TRBJ2-7; D may be TRBD1 (8 bases). Germline V lookup: CDR1 SGHAT, CDR2 FQNNGV. With 1 base removed from V and 5 bases from J, the gap between germline ends came to 18 bases. This CDR3 has 16 residues. CDR3 DNA sequence: TGTGCCAGCAGCTTAGTGGGGGGGACAGGTATCAACGAGCAGTACTTC. Translating gives CASSLVGGTGINEQYF.

The rearrangement links TRBV11-1 to TRBJ2-2, with 10 bases aligning to TRBD1. This CDR3 is built from 17 residues. With V trimmed by 1 base and J by 5 bases, 7 bases remained unmatched. Germline CDR1 SGHAT, CDR2 FQDESV (reference sequence). Here the CDR3 DNA reads TGTGCCAGCAGCTTAGGGCGGGGGACAGGGGAGACCGGGGAGCTGTTTTTT. Translation gives CASSLGRGTGETGELFF.